A selection of T cell receptor beta chains follows, all from one sample in a study of T cell responses to AZD1222 COVID-19 vaccine. Sequenced by immunoSEQ multiplex PCR; TCRdb stores in-frame clones only, minus some. This repertoire shows 100,000 to 120,000 clones, around 90% found once; its top ten account for about 1.6%. This specimen consisted of peripheral blood, obtained on day 0 of AZD1222 vaccination. All receptors derive from an adult in good health. The CDR3 runs from the conserved cysteine through the conserved F or W.

v_gene	j_gene	CDR3aa
TRBV4-1	TRBJ2-1	CASSPREGRYNEQFF
TRBV5-4	TRBJ1-2	CASSLGGRQNYGYTF
TRBV30	TRBJ1-2	CAWSVAGSYGYTF
TRBV5-4	TRBJ1-1	CASSPETGPWTEAFF
TRBV7-9	TRBJ1-1	CASSGLQGNTEAFF
TRBV6-1	TRBJ2-2	CASSEPRINTGELFF
TRBV7-9	TRBJ2-5	CASSLFTGGPQETQYF
TRBV11-3	TRBJ1-5	CASSLGQAYQPQHF
TRBV6-5	TRBJ1-4	CASSYRHATNEKLFF
TRBV5-8	TRBJ2-1	CASSSDFKGYNEQFF
TRBV6-1	TRBJ1-5	CASSEARTGNTNQPQHF
TRBV5-1	TRBJ1-5	CASSLSTGGNQPQHF
TRBV18	TRBJ1-1	CASSPQGLNTEAFF
TRBV4-1	TRBJ2-7	CASSQDLAGEGYEQYF
TRBV4-2	TRBJ2-1	CASSQDRGINSYNEQFF
TRBV5-6	TRBJ2-6	CASSLVPVSGANVLTF
TRBV10-3	TRBJ1-2	CATTGADVYGYTF
TRBV6-5	TRBJ1-1	CASSTQNTEAFF
TRBV5-1	TRBJ2-5	CASSFVDRKETQYF